These 14 T cell receptor beta chains were all obtained from the same sample, sequenced in a study of blood T cell repertoires in COVID-19. Repertoires were generated with immunoSEQ multiplex PCR, while TCRdb's copy carries only in-frame clones and drops some. The sample lists approximately 65,000 clones; around 85% were seen once. Sequencing was performed on peripheral blood. These receptors all come from a man in his forties or fifties with acute or convalescent COVID-19.

By proportion, this clone is medium-sized. The chain combines TRBV5-6 with TRBJ1-5; D might be TRBD1 (5 bases). The V gene lost 0 bases and the J gene lost 6 bases, with 10 bases spanning the gap. Germline V gene data show CDR1 as SGHDT and CDR2 as YYEEEE. This CDR3 contains 14 residues. CDR3 residues: CASSLAGRAQPQHF. CDR3 DNA sequence: TGTGCCAGCAGCTTGGCAGGGAGGGCTCAGCCCCAGCATTTT.

DNA for the CDR3: TGCGCCAGCAGCTTCGACAGGGCGGTAATGAACACTGAAGCTTTCTTT. Translated: CASSFDRAVMNTEAFF. The V and J genes are TRBV5-1 and TRBJ1-1; TRBD1 matches 7 bases. Germline CDR1 is SGHRS and CDR2 is YFSETQ. V lost 2 bases and J lost 0; bases outside the gene matches: 7. The CDR3 is 16 amino acids. The full variable domain, with the rest looked up from reference TRBV5-1 and TRBJ1-1, is KAGVTQTPRYLIKTRGQQVTLSCSPISGHRSVSWYQQTPGQGLQFLFEYFSETQRNKGNFPGRFSGRQFSNSRSEMNVSTLELGDSALYLCASSFDRAVMNTEAFFGQGTRLTVV.

The rearrangement links TRBV5-1 to TRBJ1-1, with 9 bases that match TRBD1. The trim removed 4 bases at V and 7 bases at J, leaving 11 bases unmatched. Germline V CDR1 and CDR2: SGHRS, YFSETQ. This CDR3 comprises 15 residues. DNA for the CDR3: TGCGCCAGCAGCCGGCGGACAGGGGCTATGGGTGAAGCTTTCTTT. Its translation: CASSRRTGAMGEAFF. The whole variable domain, remainder taken from reference TRBV5-1 and TRBJ1-1, is KAGVTQTPRYLIKTRGQQVTLSCSPISGHRSVSWYQQTPGQGLQFLFEYFSETQRNKGNFPGRFSGRQFSNSRSEMNVSTLELGDSALYLCASSRRTGAMGEAFFGQGTRLTVV.

V usage is TRBV18 and J usage is TRBJ1-2; TRBD1 aligns across 7 bases. This CDR3 is 16 amino acids long. Germline V gene lookup returns CDR1 KGHSH and CDR2 LQKENI. After removal of 3 bases from V and 0 bases from J, the junction contained 7 bases not matched to a gene. The CDR3: CASSPPGQRANYGYTF. The CDR3 DNA is TGTGCCAGCTCACCGCCGGGACAGCGAGCTAACTATGGCTACACCTTC.

This clone has a single count. The gene calls are TRBV12-5 and TRBJ1-2; the match to TRBD1 covers 9 bases. The CDR3 extends over 14 amino acids. CDR1 and CDR2 (germline): LGHNT, FRNRAP. V was pared by 3 bases and J by 5 bases, with 4 bases of the junction left unmatched. This chain's CDR3 is CASGLQGAGYGYTF. In DNA form, the CDR3 reads TGTGCTAGTGGTTTACAGGGGGCAGGGTATGGCTACACCTTC.

This rearrangement joins TRBV11-2 to TRBJ2-5; possible D gene TRBD1, 6 bases. The ends were cut back, 6 bases at V and 3 bases at J, with 11 bases in the middle. CDR3 length equals 13 residues. Looked up from germline, CDR1 is SGHAT and CDR2 is FQNNGV. The CDR3 spells CASSSRGKETQYF. CDR3 DNA: TGTGCCAGCAGTTCTAGGGGGAAAGAGACCCAGTACTTC.

The gene calls are TRBV5-1 and TRBJ2-2; 8 nucleotides agree with TRBD2. Trimming cost V 0 bases and J 2 bases; bases outside gene matches: 3. Looked up from germline, CDR1 is SGHRS and CDR2 is YFSETQ. The CDR3 contains 16 residues. CDR3 sequence: CASSLGLAGNTGELFF. The CDR3 DNA is TGCGCCAGCAGCTTGGGGCTAGCGGGCAACACCGGGGAGCTGTTTTTT.

The J gene is TRBJ1-2, the V gene TRBV4-1; 9 nucleotides match TRBD1. The CDR3 sequence is 17 residues long. Trimming took 1 base from V and 8 from J; bases not matched to a gene: 14. Germline values: CDR1 MGHRA, CDR2 YSYEKL. CDR3 loop: CASSQGGQGPLSGGYTF. CDR3 DNA sequence: TGCGCCAGCAGCCAAGGTGGACAGGGGCCGCTTTCGGGAGGCTACACCTTC.

The chain has TRBV19 and TRBJ2-7; TRBD1 aligns across 10 bases. The V segment lost 7 bases and the J segment 0 bases; nucleotides outside the gene matches: 6. The CDR3 length is 15 residues. Germline loops: CDR1 LNHDA, CDR2 SQIVND (reference sequence). The CDR3 sequence is CASTRGTGVSYEQYF. The CDR3 nucleotides are TGTGCCAGTACCCGAGGGACAGGGGTCTCCTACGAGCAGTACTTC.

The table lists this clone with a count of one. V usage is TRBV2 and J usage is TRBJ1-4, with 10 bases aligning to TRBD1. The germline gives CDR1 SNHLY, CDR2 FYNNEI. The CDR3 covers 19 residues. Trimming took 5 bases from V and 1 from J; bases not matched to a gene: 13. This CDR3 reads CASSRFGGTGEGTNEKLFF. The CDR3 nucleotides are TGTGCCAGCAGTCGTTTCGGTGGGACAGGGGAGGGAACTAATGAAAAACTGTTTTTT.

The count of this clone is one. The chain employs TRBV2 and TRBJ1-2; no definite D call. This CDR3 comprises 12 residues. Germline lookup yields CDR1 SNHLY and CDR2 FYNNEI. Trimming took off 6 bases at V and 11 bases at J, with 16 bases between the two ends. This chain's CDR3 is CASRPGETGYTF. The CDR3 DNA is TGTGCCAGCAGACCGGGAGAGACCGGTTACACCTTC.

The chain links TRBV5-1 to TRBJ2-7, with 9 positions matching TRBD1. J gave up 3 bases and V 3 bases, and 7 bases lay outside the gene matches. The CDR3 length is 15 residues. Germline CDR1 is SGHRS and CDR2 is YFSETQ. The CDR3 sequence: CASSSPGTGSYEQYF. CDR3 sequence (DNA): TGCGCCAGCAGCTCACCCGGGACAGGGAGCTACGAGCAGTACTTC.

This chain links TRBV4-1 with TRBJ2-3; 10 positions agree with TRBD2. J lost 4 bases, V lost 4 bases, and 8 bases had no gene match. Germline CDR1 reads MGHRA; CDR2 reads YSYEKL. This CDR3 has 16 residues. The CDR3 region has the DNA TGCGCCAGCAGCCTTGAAGCGGGGGGGCTCTCAGATACGCAGTATTTT. Translation gives CASSLEAGGLSDTQYF.

This sequence joins TRBV5-1 and TRBJ2-7, with TRBD2 matching 7 bases. This CDR3 region has 15 residues. After removal of 3 bases from V and 1 base from J, the junction contained 7 bases not matched to a gene. Germline loops: CDR1 SGHRS, CDR2 YFSETQ. The CDR3 DNA is TGCGCCAGCAGCTCCGGGGGGAGATTTTCCTACGAGCAGTACTTC. This sequence encodes CASSSGGRFSYEQYF.